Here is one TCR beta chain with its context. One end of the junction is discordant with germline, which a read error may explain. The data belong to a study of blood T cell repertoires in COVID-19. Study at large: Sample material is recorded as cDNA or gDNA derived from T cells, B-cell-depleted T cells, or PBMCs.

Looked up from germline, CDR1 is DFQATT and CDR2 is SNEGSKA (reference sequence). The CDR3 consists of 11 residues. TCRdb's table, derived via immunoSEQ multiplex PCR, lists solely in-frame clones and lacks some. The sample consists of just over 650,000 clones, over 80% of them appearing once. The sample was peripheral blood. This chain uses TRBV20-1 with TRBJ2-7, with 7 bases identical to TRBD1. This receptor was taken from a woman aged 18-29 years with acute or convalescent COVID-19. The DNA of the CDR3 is TGCAGTGCTGGGGGAATTGGGACAGTACACTTC. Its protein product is CSAGGIGTVHF.